The clone carrying this TCR beta chain was recorded a few times. Trimming cost V 0 bases and J 5 bases, with 5 bases left between them. CDR3 length: 12 residues. Germline loops: CDR1 GTSNPN, CDR2 SVGIG (reference sequence). This sample stems from a study of shared clonotypes between healthy human individuals. Clones were sequenced by immunoSEQ multiplex PCR, and TCRdb holds only the in-frame ones, with some missing. The profile shows over 950,000 clones, about 72% of them singletons. The J gene is TRBJ1-5, the V gene TRBV30, with unresolved D. What was sequenced was memory CD4+ T cells from PBMCs. Subset meaning: CD45RA-negative fraction. The TCR was taken from a young man in good health. Some clones in this sample may be carry-over from other donors' samples. In nucleotides, the CDR3 is TGTGCCTGGAGTGTAATTGATCAGCCCCAGCATTTT. Its protein product is CAWSVIDQPQHF.